A selection of T cell receptor beta chains follows, all from one sample in a study of control samples from healthy donors and cancer patients. Sequencing was performed with immunoSEQ multiplex PCR; in TCRdb, only in-frame clones are kept and a portion is missing. The sample includes tens of thousands of clones, 85% to 95% of them seen just once. The sample comprised blood. The receptors were sampled from a young woman in good health. CDR3s include the opening cysteine and the closing phenylalanine or tryptophan. The order of the fields is V gene, D gene, CDR3 protein. The D gene is left open where the match is weak.

>TRBV7-6|TRBD1
CASSPGQGVTGELFF
>TRBV28|TRBD1
CASSLRTGWISPLHF
>TRBV5-6|TRBD1
CASSPGGGLTEAFF
>TRBV10-3|TRBD2
CAISESTPSAGGAYEQYF
>TRBV9|NA
CASSALKHRESNYGYTF
>TRBV11-2|NA
CASSLVSGPRGNTIYF
>TRBV19|NA
CASSIDGPAVTNTGELFF
>TRBV28|NA
CASGYYGYTF
>TRBV4-3|NA
CASSQDPGIGYEQYF
>TRBV19|NA
CASSTGTTSEQFF
>TRBV15|NA
CATSRPAGDNEQFF
>TRBV11-2|NA
CASSLGGVTSEQYF
>TRBV28|NA
CASSLVRVNTEAFF
>TRBV5-4|NA
CASRPGDRSYEQYF
>TRBV27|TRBD2
CASSDLRTSGSYEQYF
>TRBV19|TRBD2
CASLPSGSYIDEQFF
>TRBV6-1|TRBD1
CASSEFGQGAPYNSPLHF
>TRBV19|NA
CASSIDWRVEAFF
>TRBV3-1/TRBV3-2|TRBD2
CASSPLSGRHYEQYF
>TRBV9|NA
CASSVVGLYQETQYF
>TRBV9|TRBD1
CASSARPGTGGLGGYTF
>TRBV24-1|TRBD1
CATSDRQGWNYGYTF
>TRBV5-1|TRBD1
CASSRQGLENSPLHF
>TRBV7-8|TRBD1
CASSQSLTGTVTYEQYF
>TRBV27|TRBD2
CASRKGVAGGPSYEQYF
>TRBV12-5|NA
CASGLVGSNEQFF
>TRBV20-1|TRBD2
CSASTSSGRVVTDTQYF
>TRBV21-1|NA
CASSRKGRPRRNEKLFF
>TRBV6-2/TRBV6-3|TRBD1
CASSPRQGKQTQYF
>TRBV28|NA
CASSYPPGRASYEQYF
>TRBV5-4|TRBD1
CASSLRGINRGAEQSEAFF
>TRBV19|NA
CASSTTSAPQDRNEQYF
>TRBV28|NA
CASGKLGQNYEQYF
>TRBV7-3|NA
CASSSIGSGDTQYF
>TRBV5-6|TRBD1
CASSFTRGLSTDTQYF
>TRBV10-3|NA
CAISEGRGSAYEQYF
>TRBV7-9|NA
CASSKVGNPYEQYF
>TRBV7-7|NA
CASSLVPRETQYF
>TRBV18|TRBD2
CASSPGTSGYEQYF
>TRBV2|NA
CASSHDGNQPQHF
>TRBV24-1|TRBD1
CATSDAGTGIYEQYF
>TRBV7-7|NA
CASSLRIGGETQYF
>TRBV4-3|NA
CASSPGLVQGYTYEQYF
>TRBV5-1|NA
CASTGEGSNTEAFF
>TRBV19|TRBD1
CASRKGARETQYF
>TRBV28|NA
CASSLPERNFYEQYF
>TRBV24-1|NA
CATSDLIPGELFF
>TRBV12-5|TRBD1
CASGLAGQVTDTQYF
>TRBV14|NA
CASSQASRLNEQFF
>TRBV7-8|TRBD1
CASSQTTGQGYTF
>TRBV15|NA
CATSRAIDYNEQFF
>TRBV6-5|NA
CASSYSEGVTETQYF
>TRBV29-1|TRBD2
CSAGGVGEQYF
>TRBV28|NA
CASISGAGREQFF
>TRBV6-5|TRBD1
CASRGTGGSGNTIYF
>TRBV5-1|TRBD2
CASSLDPGTSDYEQFF
>TRBV4-2|NA
CASSHVPTGNLATNEKLFF